This entry is about one TCR beta chain. This record belongs to a study of CDR3 diversity in severe acne. From the PCR reads, TCRdb called clonotypes with MiXCR, one entry per CDR3 protein. The sample carries roughly 100,000 distinct CDR3 sequences, about half recorded once. V was shortened by 6 bases and J by 5 bases, with 10 bases between the two germline ends. This CDR3 spans 13 amino acids. Germline V gives CDR1 MGHDK, CDR2 SYGVNS. The gene calls are TRBV25-1 and TRBJ2-2; D not certain. Sequences were obtained from blood. The source is a male donor with acne. CDR3 DNA sequence: TGTGCCAGCAGCCCTGGACCAACCGGGGAGCTGTTTTTT. It yields the protein CASSPGPTGELFF.